These T cell receptor beta chains were read from a single sample in a study of beta chain features in type 1 diabetes. The protocol was immunoSEQ multiplex PCR, while the TCRdb copy is restricted to in-frame clones and leaves out a portion. The table records some 200,000 clones, roughly a tenth of them present only once. The specimen was central memory CD4+ T cells from blood. These receptors originate from a man aged 18 to 30 in good health. The CDR3 runs from the conserved cysteine through the conserved F or W. The D gene is left open where the match is weak. Clone size, where shown, is once, few, many, or a class for clones that have expanded.

clone_size j_call d_call v_call cdr3_aa cdr3_nt
few TRBJ1-2 . TRBV29-1 CSGERGAGLGYTF TGCAGCGGAGAACGGGGGGCGGGCCTCGGCTACACCTTC
. TRBJ2-1 . TRBV2 CASSEQGDEQFF TGTGCCAGCAGTGAACAGGGCGATGAGCAGTTCTTC
few TRBJ2-5 . TRBV11-1 CASSGRGTQYF TGTGCCAGCAGCGGAAGGGGGACCCAGTACTTC
. TRBJ2-3 . TRBV9 CASSVSPSQYTDTQYF TGTGCCAGCAGCGTAAGCCCCTCGCAATACACAGATACGCAGTATTTT
. TRBJ1-2 TRBD1 TRBV28 CASSAPGQGVFGYTF TGTGCCAGCAGTGCTCCGGGACAGGGGGTCTTTGGCTACACCTTC
once TRBJ2-3 . TRBV5-1 CASSFWGRDTQYF TGCGCCAGCAGCTTCTGGGGGCGGGATACGCAGTATTTT
few TRBJ1-2 . TRBV5-5 CASSLYAVYGYTF TGTGCCAGCAGCTTGTACGCAGTCTATGGCTACACCTTC
few TRBJ2-1 TRBD2 TRBV7-9 CASSFRLAAEQFF TGTGCCAGCAGCTTTCGACTAGCGGCTGAGCAGTTCTTC
few TRBJ2-7 TRBD2 TRBV28 CASSLLRAGLAESYEQYF TGTGCCAGCAGTTTATTGAGGGCGGGTCTAGCGGAGTCCTACGAGCAGTACTTC
few TRBJ2-3 TRBD2 TRBV7-9 CASSPRRGGYTDTQYF TGTGCCAGCAGCCCCAGAAGGGGAGGGTACACAGATACGCAGTATTTT
few TRBJ1-4 . TRBV5-6 CASTSGFGEKLFF TGTGCCAGCACCTCCGGATTTGGTGAAAAACTGTTTTTT
. TRBJ2-5 TRBD2 TRBV5-1 CASSLTSARQETQYF TGCGCCAGCAGCTTGACTAGCGCAAGACAAGAGACCCAGTACTTC
. TRBJ2-3 . TRBV9 CASSSRDSLDTQYF TGTGCCAGCAGCTCCAGGGACTCTTTAGATACGCAGTATTTT
many TRBJ2-7 . TRBV18 CASSPGTRVTSYEQYF TGTGCCAGCTCGCCCGGGACAAGGGTTACCTCCTACGAGCAGTACTTC